One sample yielded the 14 T cell receptor beta chains listed below, sequenced in a study of T cell responses to AZD1222 COVID-19 vaccine. Clones were sequenced by immunoSEQ multiplex PCR, and TCRdb holds only the in-frame ones, with some missing. The data hold fewer than 120,000 clones, with roughly 93% observed a single time. The material sequenced was peripheral blood, taken 28 days after the second AZD1222 dose. These receptors all come from an adult who received the AZD1222 COVID-19 vaccine.

V usage is TRBV29-1 and J usage is TRBJ1-2, with TRBD1 identical over 8 bases. V dropped 4 bases and J dropped 3; count of bases not matched to a gene: 10. Per the germline V gene, CDR1 is SQVTM and CDR2 is ANQGSEA. This CDR3 is 15 amino acids long. CDR3 nucleotide sequence: TGCAGCGTTGGTAGAGGGACAGGAGGGCACTATGGCTACACCTTC. Translated: CSVGRGTGGHYGYTF.

The gene calls are TRBV11-1 and TRBJ1-2, with D possibly TRBD1 on 6 matching bases. The V end was cut by 2 bases, the J end by 4 bases, with 11 bases between. This CDR3 has 14 residues. Germline V gene lookup returns CDR1 SGHAT and CDR2 FQDESV (reference sequence). CDR3 sequence (DNA): TGTGCCAGCAGCTTACGCCAGGGGAGCTATGGCTACACCTTC. Its translation: CASSLRQGSYGYTF.

This chain links TRBV5-5 with TRBJ2-7; 11 bases align to TRBD1. This CDR3 region has 16 residues. J was trimmed by 4 bases and V by 4 bases; bases with no gene match: 10. Germline V gene lookup returns CDR1 SGHKS and CDR2 YYEKEE (reference sequence). This chain's CDR3 is CASSHIRTGGEYEQYF. CDR3 nucleotide sequence: TGTGCCAGCAGCCATATCAGGACAGGGGGCGAGTACGAGCAGTACTTC.

Concerning this clone: The junction and the germline gene differ at one end; a read error may be behind it. The rearrangement uses TRBV3-1 (or the pseudogene TRBV3-2) and TRBJ1-2; 9 bases are a match to TRBD1. CDR1 is LGHDT, CDR2 YNNKEL, per germline (reference sequence). This CDR3 spans 14 amino acids. The CDR3 DNA follows: TGTGCCAGCGGCCAGGGACAGGGTAACTATGGCTACACCTTC. It codes for CASGQGQGNYGYTF.

The chain is built from TRBV9 and TRBJ1-1; D ambiguous. Germline V CDR1 and CDR2: SGDLS, YYNGEE. The V gene lost 4 bases and the J gene lost 5 bases, with 12 bases spanning the gap. The CDR3 totals 13 residues. The CDR3 here is CASSSDAGTEAFF. CDR3 nucleotide sequence: TGTGCCAGCAGCTCCGACGCGGGGACTGAAGCTTTCTTT.

The chain uses TRBV9 and TRBJ2-5; D not certain. The ends were cut back, 0 bases at V and 0 bases at J, with 6 bases in the middle. The CDR3 contains 14 residues. Germline-derived CDR1 and CDR2 are SGDLS and YYNGEE. CDR3 residues: CASSVAMYQETQYF. The CDR3 DNA sequence: TGTGCCAGCAGCGTAGCCATGTACCAAGAGACCCAGTACTTC.

This clone was seen only once. This chain joins TRBV25-1 and TRBJ2-7, with 7 bases identical to TRBD1. The CDR3 loop spans 16 amino acids. The J segment lost 0 bases and the V segment lost 3 bases, leaving 8 bases of the junction unmatched. Germline-derived CDR1 and CDR2 are MGHDK and SYGVNS. CDR3 sequence reads: CASSDPLTGSSYEQYF. The DNA for the CDR3 is TGTGCCAGCAGTGACCCTCTGACAGGGAGCTCCTACGAGCAGTACTTC.

This clone was seen more than once but under ten times. This rearrangement joins TRBV6-5 to TRBJ1-6; D unresolved. The germline gives CDR1 MNHEY, CDR2 SVGAGI. There are 15 residues in the CDR3. Trimming took off 5 bases at V and 2 bases at J, with 10 bases between the two ends. CDR3 amino acids: CASSRTRPYNSPLHF. In DNA form, the CDR3 reads TGTGCCAGCAGTAGAACCAGGCCCTATAATTCACCCCTCCACTTT.

The chain employs TRBV6-1 and TRBJ1-4, with TRBD1 identical over 9 bases. V shed 3 bases, J shed 8 bases, and the junction held 7 bases outside the gene matches. Germline CDR1 is MNHNS and CDR2 is SASEGT. The CDR3 runs 15 residues. This chain's CDR3 is CASSEPGTGQEKLFF. CDR3 nucleotide sequence: TGTGCCAGCAGTGAGCCCGGGACAGGGCAAGAAAAACTGTTTTTT.

The chain couples TRBV4-1 to TRBJ2-2; 15 bases are shared with TRBD2. The germline V gene encodes CDR1 MGHRA and CDR2 YSYEKL. This CDR3 comprises 16 residues. After removal of 7 bases from V and 6 bases from J, the junction contained 6 bases not matched to a gene. This chain's CDR3 is CASTGTSGRRAGELFF. Here the CDR3 DNA reads TGCGCCAGCACCGGGACTAGCGGGAGGCGCGCCGGGGAGCTGTTTTTT.

The chain recombines TRBV6-5 with TRBJ2-7, with 9 bases that match TRBD1. Germline loops: CDR1 MNHEY, CDR2 SVGAGI. V lost 2 bases and J lost 2; bases outside the gene matches: 4. CDR3 length equals 15 residues. Here the CDR3 DNA reads TGTGCCAGCAGTTACCCCAGACAGGGGGCCTACGAGCAGTACTTC. Its translation: CASSYPRQGAYEQYF.

The chain employs TRBV7-9 and TRBJ2-3; D perhaps matches TRBD2 (6 bases). The CDR3 extends over 15 amino acids. Between the trimmed V and J ends, which lost 6 bases and 1 base, there was a span of 14 bases. The V gene's germline CDR1 is SEHNR and CDR2 FQNEAQ (reference sequence). The CDR3 loop is CASSLSAGRTDTQYF. The CDR3 DNA reads TGTGCCAGCAGTCTATCCGCGGGGCGCACAGATACGCAGTATTTT.

V and J are TRBV5-4 and TRBJ1-1; D unresolved. The V end was cut by 1 base, the J end by 3 bases, with 10 bases between. The CDR3 loop spans 14 amino acids. Germline assignment: CDR1 SGHNT and CDR2 YYREEE (reference sequence). Written as DNA, the CDR3 is TGTGCCAGCAGCTTGCGGTTATCGGACACTGAAGCTTTCTTT. This translates into CASSLRLSDTEAFF.

This rearrangement joins TRBV5-1 to TRBJ1-1; possible D gene TRBD1, 6 bases. This CDR3 region has 14 residues. Looked up from germline, CDR1 is SGHRS and CDR2 is YFSETQ. Trimming cost V 3 bases and J 1 base, with 10 bases left between them. CDR3 DNA: TGCGCCAGCAGCTACTTGACAGGGAACACTGAAGCTTTCTTT. Protein: CASSYLTGNTEAFF.